A selection of T cell receptor beta chains follows, all from one sample in a study of TIL therapy for anti-PD-1-resistant metastatic lung cancer. Using immunoSEQ multiplex PCR, the repertoire was profiled, and TCRdb retains in-frame clones only, with some absent. The table includes about 19,000 clones, about 79% detected once. This specimen was blood, taken at baseline. The receptor set was obtained from a person aged 25-79 years with non-small cell lung cancer. CDR3s include the opening cysteine and the closing phenylalanine or tryptophan. The D gene is left open where the match is weak. A row's size may be missing; if present it is once, few, many or a size class.

V	J	size	D	DNA	CDR3
TRBV18	TRBJ2-3	-	-	TGTGCCAGCTCACCCAGGGAAGGGGATACGCAGTATTTT	CASSPREGDTQYF
TRBV19	TRBJ1-1	few	-	TGTGCCAGTAGATGGGGACCGACGAACACTGAAGCTTTCTTT	CASRWGPTNTEAFF
TRBV5-8	TRBJ2-2	once	TRBD2	TGTGCCAGCAGCAGGATAGCGGGAGGGCCTGCCACCGGGGAGCTGTTTTTT	CASSRIAGGPATGELFF
TRBV27	TRBJ1-6	-	TRBD1	TGTGCCAGCAGTTTAGGGACAGTTTATAATTCACCCCTCCACTTT	CASSLGTVYNSPLHF
TRBV15	TRBJ2-5	-	-	TGTGCCACCAGCAGAGTAGGGCAGACCCAGTACTTC	CATSRVGQTQYF
TRBV7-9	TRBJ2-7	-	-	TGTGCCAGCAGCTTAGCGCGGGGCGCCTCCTACGAGCAGTACTTC	CASSLARGASYEQYF
TRBV9	TRBJ2-5	-	TRBD2	TGTGCCAGCAGCTCGACGACTAGCGGGGTGACCCAGTACTTC	CASSSTTSGVTQYF
TRBV3-1/TRBV3-2	TRBJ2-2	few	TRBD2	TGTGCCAGCAGCCAAGGGAGCGGGAGGGTTGGCGGGGAGCTGTTTTTT	CASSQGSGRVGGELFF
TRBV10-1	TRBJ2-1	-	TRBD2	TGCGCCAGCAGTGATCGGGTCTTATACGGCGGGAGGGCCTCTGAGCAGTTCTTC	CASSDRVLYGGRASEQFF
TRBV4-1	TRBJ2-7	few	-	TGCGCCAGCAGCCAAGATCTCCGGGGCCACGAGCAGTACTTC	CASSQDLRGHEQYF
TRBV6-1	TRBJ2-7	-	-	TGTGCCAGCAGTGAACCTGATCGGGGTTCCTACGAGCAGTACTTC	CASSEPDRGSYEQYF
TRBV5-6	TRBJ2-7	-	-	TGTGCCAGCAGCCTGAGAAACTACGAGCAGTACTTC	CASSLRNYEQYF
TRBV4-3	TRBJ1-1	once	TRBD1	TGCGCCAGCAGCCAAGACGGACAGGATAAAGCTTTCTTT	CASSQDGQDKAFF
TRBV10-3	TRBJ2-3	-	-	TGTGCCATCAGTGAGCGGGGGATCGGCACAGATACGCAGTATTTT	CAISERGIGTDTQYF
TRBV19	TRBJ2-1	-	TRBD2	TGTGCCAGTAGTATAGTAGCGGGGGGGATCAATGAGCAGTTCTTC	CASSIVAGGINEQFF
TRBV10-2	TRBJ1-1	-	-	TGCGCCAGCAGTGAGTCGACCGTGGACACTGAAGCTTTCTTT	CASSESTVDTEAFF
TRBV10-3	TRBJ1-3	few	-	TGTGCCATCAGTCAGGGTACAGCTGGAAACACCATATATTTT	CAISQGTAGNTIYF
TRBV27	TRBJ2-7	-	TRBD1	TGTGCCAGCAGTACCGGGACAGGAGTTGGCGAGCAGTACTTC	CASSTGTGVGEQYF
TRBV9	TRBJ1-5	-	-	TGTGCCAGCAGCGTAGGATGGGGTAGCAATCAGCCCCAGCATTTT	CASSVGWGSNQPQHF
TRBV25-1	TRBJ1-1	few	-	TGTGCCAGCACCCCAAGGGGGGACACTGAAGCTTTCTTT	CASTPRGDTEAFF
TRBV6-4	TRBJ2-2	-	-	TGTGCCAGCAGTACAGGAGGAGACACCGGGGAGCTGTTTTTT	CASSTGGDTGELFF
TRBV30	TRBJ1-5	-	-	TGTGCCTGGAGTGGTAGCAATCAGCCCCAGCATTTT	CAWSGSNQPQHF
TRBV30	TRBJ1-5	medium-sized	-	TGTGCCTGGAGTGCTCGAGGACGTAGCAATCAGCCCCAGCATTTT	CAWSARGRSNQPQHF
TRBV7-9	TRBJ2-1	-	-	TGTGCCAGCAGCCCCGTATCCACCCATTCCAATGAGCAGTTCTTC	CASSPVSTHSNEQFF
TRBV19	TRBJ2-3	-	-	TGTGCCAGTAGTATTGCGGGTAGCACAGATACGCAGTATTTT	CASSIAGSTDTQYF
TRBV12-3/TRBV12-4	TRBJ1-2	-	-	TGTGCCAGTAGGTCACCGACCGACGGCTACACCTTC	CASRSPTDGYTF
TRBV19	TRBJ1-5	-	TRBD1	TGTGCCAGTAGTCGATATTCGGGGGGGACAGGGGTTATTCAGCCCCAGCATTTT	CASSRYSGGTGVIQPQHF
TRBV18	TRBJ2-3	-	TRBD1	TGTGCCAGCTCAGTACAGGGGGTATTCGGCACAGATACGCAGTATTTT	CASSVQGVFGTDTQYF
TRBV19	TRBJ2-2	-	TRBD1	TGTGCCAGTAGTCCCAACAGGGGATCCGGGGAGCTGTTTTTT	CASSPNRGSGELFF
TRBV2	TRBJ2-3	-	-	TGTGCCAGCACCCCGCTCGGATATACGCAGTATTTT	CASTPLGYTQYF
TRBV10-3	TRBJ2-7	-	-	TGTGCCACCGCAAACGATTTCCGTTCTAGGTACTTC	CATANDFRSRYF
TRBV11-2	TRBJ1-2	-	-	TGTGCCAGCAGCTTAAGTCCAGGGGACTATGGCTACACCTTC	CASSLSPGDYGYTF
TRBV6-5	TRBJ1-3	few	-	TGTGCCAGCAGCCGATCCCGTTTCTCTGGAAACACCATATATTTT	CASSRSRFSGNTIYF
TRBV28	TRBJ2-7	-	TRBD1	TGTGCCAGCAGTACCCCGCAGGGGGCGGGCGAGCAGTACTTC	CASSTPQGAGEQYF
TRBV19	TRBJ2-3	-	-	TGTGCCAGTAGTATAGATCGGGAGATGGGGGATACGCAGTATTTT	CASSIDREMGDTQYF
TRBV3-1/TRBV3-2	TRBJ1-1	once	-	TGTGCCAGCAGCAGTCTCAGGGAGGGAAAAGCTTTCTTT	CASSSLREGKAFF
TRBV7-2	TRBJ2-3	-	-	TGTGCCAGCAGCAAGGAGGAGAGGAGGGATACGCAGTATTTT	CASSKEERRDTQYF
TRBV4-2	TRBJ2-7	-	TRBD2	TGTGCCAGCAGCCAACCGGGAGGGCCTGAGTACGAGCAGTACTTC	CASSQPGGPEYEQYF
TRBV11-2	TRBJ2-1	-	-	TGTGCCGGAACAAGGGGCCAAAGGGTGGATGAGCAGTTCTTC	CAGTRGQRVDEQFF
TRBV20-1	TRBJ2-7	few	-	TGCAGTTCAGCGGACTCCTACGAGCAGTACTTC	CSSADSYEQYF
TRBV2	TRBJ1-1	-	-	TGTGCCAGCTACGACCCCGGGACAAAGAACACTGAAGCTTTCTTT	CASYDPGTKNTEAFF
TRBV3-1/TRBV3-2	TRBJ2-5	-	-	TGTGCCAGCAGCCCGGCAGGGGAGACCCAGTACTTC	CASSPAGETQYF
TRBV3-1/TRBV3-2	TRBJ2-3	-	TRBD2	TGTGCCAGCAGCCTAGCGGGAGCGGATACGCAGTATTTT	CASSLAGADTQYF
TRBV2	TRBJ2-7	-	-	TGTGCCAGCAGTGAAGAGCCGGGGGAACCCTACGAGCAGTACTTC	CASSEEPGEPYEQYF
TRBV7-6	TRBJ1-2	-	TRBD1	TGTGCCAGCAGCCCGCCGGGGCAGACAGGGCGCGGCTATGGCTACACCTTC	CASSPPGQTGRGYGYTF
TRBV29-1	TRBJ2-7	once	-	TGCAGCGTACCAGGTTCCTACGAGCAGTACTTC	CSVPGSYEQYF
TRBV6-5	TRBJ1-5	-	-	TGTGCCATCGCTACCGTGGAGCCCCAGCATTTT	CAIATVEPQHF
TRBV7-9	TRBJ2-7	few	TRBD1	TGTGCCAGCAGTCAAAGGACCGGGACAGGGGTTTACGAGCAGTACTTC	CASSQRTGTGVYEQYF
TRBV29-1	TRBJ2-7	once	-	TGCAGCGTTGCCCGGGACGGTTCAGGGGAGCAGTACTTC	CSVARDGSGEQYF
TRBV10-1	TRBJ2-1	-	-	TGCGCCAGCAGTGAGTCCTGGTCGAATGAGCAGTTCTTC	CASSESWSNEQFF
TRBV12-3/TRBV12-4	TRBJ2-3	once	-	TGTGCCAGCAGTTTAACCGGGACTCTGAGCTATTTT	CASSLTGTLSYF
TRBV5-4	TRBJ2-3	-	-	TGTGCCAGCAGCTTGTCCAGCGACACAGATACGCAGTATTTT	CASSLSSDTDTQYF
TRBV7-2	TRBJ2-5	-	TRBD1	TGTGCCAGCAGCTTAGGACAGGGACATCAAGAGACCCAGTACTTC	CASSLGQGHQETQYF
TRBV3-1/TRBV3-2	TRBJ2-5	-	TRBD2	TGTGCCAGCAGCCAATACGGGGGGGGAGAGACCCAGTACTTC	CASSQYGGGETQYF
TRBV27	TRBJ1-1	-	-	TGTGCCAGCAGTACGGGGCAGACTGAAGCTTTCTTT	CASSTGQTEAFF